The clone carrying this T cell receptor (beta chain) has at least ten counts. This sample stems from a study of T cells after yellow fever vaccination. CDR3 length equals 15 residues. From germline, CDR1 is MNHEY and CDR2 SMNVEV (reference sequence). V dropped 2 bases and J dropped 5; count of bases not matched to a gene: 5. MiXCR, run by TCRdb on the 5' RACE reads, gives a single entry per CDR3 protein. The sample has 450,000 to 600,000 distinct CDR3 sequences; 13% are singletons. The starting material was PBMCs, obtained on the day of the yellow fever booster vaccination. This sequence joins TRBV27 and TRBJ2-7; 11 bases align to TRBD1. This TCR was recovered from a man aged 25 to 45 who received the YFV17D yellow fever vaccine. CDR3 coding DNA: TGTGCCAGCAGTTTAACCCCGGGACAGGGGGACGAGCAGTACTTC. The encoded protein is CASSLTPGQGDEQYF.